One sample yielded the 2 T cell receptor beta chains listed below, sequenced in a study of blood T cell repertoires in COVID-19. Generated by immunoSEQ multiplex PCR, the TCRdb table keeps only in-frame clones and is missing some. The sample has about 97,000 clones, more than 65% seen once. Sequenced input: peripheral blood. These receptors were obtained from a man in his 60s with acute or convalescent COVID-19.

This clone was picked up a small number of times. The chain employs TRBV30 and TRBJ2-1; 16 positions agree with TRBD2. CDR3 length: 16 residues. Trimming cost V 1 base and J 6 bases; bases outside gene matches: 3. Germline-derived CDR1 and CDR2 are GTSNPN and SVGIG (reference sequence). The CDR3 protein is CAWSAGTSGGVNEQFF. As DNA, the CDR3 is TGTGCCTGGAGTGCCGGGACTAGCGGGGGGGTCAATGAGCAGTTCTTC.

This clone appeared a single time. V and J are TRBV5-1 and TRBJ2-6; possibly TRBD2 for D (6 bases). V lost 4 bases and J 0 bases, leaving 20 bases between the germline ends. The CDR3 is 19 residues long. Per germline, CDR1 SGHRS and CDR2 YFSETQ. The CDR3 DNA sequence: TGCGCCAGCAGCACCCAACCCGGGACTGGGAGCTCTGGGGCCAACGTCCTGACTTTC. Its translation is CASSTQPGTGSSGANVLTF. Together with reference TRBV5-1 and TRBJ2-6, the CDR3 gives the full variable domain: KAGVTQTPRYLIKTRGQQVTLSCSPISGHRSVSWYQQTPGQGLQFLFEYFSETQRNKGNFPGRFSGRQFSNSRSEMNVSTLELGDSALYLCASSTQPGTGSSGANVLTFGAGSRLTVL.